Below are 31 T cell receptor beta chains sequenced from a single sample in a study of response to subunit inactivated influenza vaccine. TCRdb re-derived calls from the RT-PCR reads in MiXCR, one entry per CDR3 protein. Of 700,000 to 900,000 distinct CDR3 sequences listed, 21% were seen once; the top ten hold 10% to 13%. The material sequenced was PBMCs from blood, taken roughly 5 days after vaccination. Source of these receptors: a man aged 50 to 60 who received an inactivated influenza vaccine.

This clonotype was seen a handful of times. The chain is built from TRBV6-2 or TRBV6-3 and TRBJ1-1; 9 nucleotides align to TRBD1. The germline V gene encodes CDR1 MNHEY and CDR2 SVGEGT. The ends lost 6 bases at V and 4 bases at J; junction bases unmatched: 6. The CDR3 has 14 amino acids. The CDR3 DNA follows: TGTGCCAGCAGCGGGACAGGGTTCGGCACTGAAGCTTTCTTT. This sequence encodes CASSGTGFGTEAFF.

This clonotype appeared a few times. V is TRBV3-1 and J is TRBJ2-4; the D is unclear. The CDR3 consists of 11 residues. From germline, CDR1 is LGHDT and CDR2 YNNKEL (reference sequence). V shed 0 bases and J shed 6 bases, with 0 bases lying between them. CDR3 loop: CASSQENIQYF. CDR3 sequence (DNA): TGTGCCAGCAGCCAAGAAAACATTCAGTACTTC.

The J gene is TRBJ2-1, the V gene TRBV28; D possibly matches TRBD1 or TRBD2 (5 bases each). The CDR3 covers 15 residues. Germline V gives CDR1 MDHEN, CDR2 SYDVKM. The germline V and J ends were trimmed by 5 bases and 6 bases, with 17 bases remaining between them. CDR3 sequence reads: CASSHGTRGGNEQFF. CDR3 DNA: TGTGCCAGCAGTCACGGGACCCGAGGCGGCAATGAGCAGTTCTTC.

This clonotype was detected a few times. V is TRBV12-3 or TRBV12-4 and J is TRBJ1-2; 10 bases fit TRBD1. The CDR3 is 13 residues long. Unmatched junction bases numbered 2, after V lost 4 bases and J lost 6 bases. For the CDR3, the DNA is TGTGCCAGCAGTTCAGGGACAGGGGATGGCTACACCTTC. This sequence encodes CASSSGTGDGYTF.

This chain connects TRBV20-1 to TRBJ2-3, with 11 positions matching TRBD2. This CDR3 is built from 15 residues. The germline gives CDR1 DFQATT, CDR2 SNEGSKA (reference sequence). The V segment lost 0 bases and the J segment 7 bases; nucleotides outside the gene matches: 6. As DNA, the CDR3 is TGCAGTGCTAGAGACAATAGCGGGAGGGCAAATACGCAGTATTTT. It translates to CSARDNSGRANTQYF.

This clonotype was seen a handful of times. V is TRBV6-1 and J is TRBJ1-5; perhaps TRBD1 as D (5 bases). V gave up 8 bases and J gave up 5 bases, with 19 bases separating them. Germline CDR1 reads MNHNS; CDR2 reads SASEGT. This CDR3 has 15 residues. The CDR3 region is CASGRGPPADQPQHF. In DNA, the CDR3 is TGTGCCAGCGGTAGGGGCCCCCCCGCCGATCAGCCCCAGCATTTT.

A few counts support this clonotype. The J gene is TRBJ2-5, the V gene TRBV11-2, with D possibly matching TRBD1 (6 bases). Germline V lookup: CDR1 SGHAT, CDR2 FQNNGV. This CDR3 comprises 17 residues. Trimming removed 3 bases at V and 1 base at J, with 18 bases between. The CDR3 DNA reads as TGTGCCAGCAGCTTCCTGGGGGCCCCGGGGCCCCAAGAGACCCAGTACTTC. Its translation is CASSFLGAPGPQETQYF. Full variable domain (missing parts from reference TRBV11-2 and TRBJ2-5): EAGVAQSPRYKIIEKRQSVAFWCNPISGHATLYWYQQILGQGPKLLIQFQNNGVVDDSQLPKDRFSAERLKGVDSTLKIQPAKLEDSAVYLCASSFLGAPGPQETQYFGPGTRLLVL.

This clonotype has a handful of counts. Relative to the germline gene, one junction end is altered; a read error may explain this. This rearrangement joins TRBV6-1 to TRBJ2-4; D is possibly TRBD2 (5 bases). The germline gives CDR1 MNHNS, CDR2 SASEGT. The CDR3 extends over 17 amino acids. Here the CDR3 reads CAISEAAPRRAKNIQYF. CDR3 nucleotides: TGTGCCATCAGTGAAGCGGCTCCAAGACGGGCCAAAAACATTCAGTACTTC.

This chain joins TRBV6-5 and TRBJ2-5; 9 bases are shared with TRBD1. J was trimmed by 5 bases and V by 2 bases; bases with no gene match: 6. The CDR3 has 15 residues. Germline V gives CDR1 MNHEY, CDR2 SVGAGI. CDR3 DNA: TGTGCCAGCAGTTACCAGGACAGGGGCTACGAGACCCAGTACTTC. It translates to CASSYQDRGYETQYF.

The count of this clonotype is one. This chain links TRBV2 with TRBJ1-2; D call uncertain. The CDR3 extends over 12 amino acids. The V and J ends lost 4 bases and 8 bases respectively, with 11 bases between them. Per the germline V gene, CDR1 is SNHLY and CDR2 is FYNNEI. The CDR3 DNA follows: TGTGCCAGCAGTGCCCCCACGAGGGGCTACACCTTC. Its translation: CASSAPTRGYTF.

This clonotype was counted a few times. This sequence joins TRBV7-2 and TRBJ1-4, with D possibly TRBD1 on 5 matching bases. From germline, CDR1 is SGHTA and CDR2 FQGNSA. The CDR3 extends over 15 amino acids. Trimming pared 0 bases from V and 8 bases from J, leaving 13 bases between. The CDR3 DNA reads TGTGCCAGCAGCTTAGCTCTGGCAGGGCGAGAAAAACTGTTTTTT. This gives the protein CASSLALAGREKLFF.

This clonotype is a singleton in its sample. A much larger clone sits a single nucleotide away, making a read error possible. The chain has TRBV20-1 and TRBJ2-7; D gene ambiguous. The V end lost 0 bases, the J end lost 2 bases, and 2 bases lay between the germline ends. Germline V gene sequence: CDR1 DFQATT, CDR2 SNEGSKA (reference sequence). The CDR3 has 11 amino acids. CDR3 residues: CSAREAYEQYF. CDR3 DNA: TGCAGTGCTAGAGAGGCCTACGAGCAGTACTTC.

The gene calls are TRBV6-2 or TRBV6-3 and TRBJ1-2; D is unresolved. V gave up 6 bases and J gave up 5 bases, with 10 bases separating them. The length of the CDR3 is 12 residues. CDR1 and CDR2 from the germline V gene are MNHEY and SVGEGT. The CDR3 nucleotides read TGTGCCAGCAGGCGGCAGGCGTATGGCTACACCTTC. This sequence encodes CASRRQAYGYTF.

This clonotype has a handful of counts. The chain uses TRBV20-1 and TRBJ2-7; either TRBD1 or TRBD2 may fit D (6 bases each). This CDR3 spans 15 amino acids. The V gene's germline CDR1 is DFQATT and CDR2 SNEGSKA (reference sequence). V gave up 1 base and J gave up 1 base, with 14 bases separating them. The CDR3 nucleotides read TGCAGTGCTAGAGGTGGGGGCGGGGCATCCTACGAGCAGTACTTC. Amino acids: CSARGGGGASYEQYF.

This clonotype has more than one count but fewer than ten. The chain links TRBV29-1 to TRBJ2-7, with D perhaps TRBD1 or TRBD2 (5 bases each). Germline assignment: CDR1 SQVTM and CDR2 ANQGSEA. This CDR3 spans 14 amino acids. V lost 6 bases, J lost 4 bases, and 19 bases lay in between. The CDR3 DNA reads TGCAGCGTAATACCGGGCTATGGGGGTTACGAGCAGTACTTC. It codes for CSVIPGYGGYEQYF.

There are a few counts of this clonotype. V is TRBV6-1 and J is TRBJ1-5; no firm D call. The CDR3 is 17 residues long. V lost 5 bases, J lost 11 bases, and 28 bases lay in between. Germline V gene sequence: CDR1 MNHNS, CDR2 SASEGT. CDR3 bases: TGTGCCAGCAGTCCTGACCCACAAGGGAGCGGAATGACGGCCCAGCATTTT. As protein: CASSPDPQGSGMTAQHF.

V gene TRBV6-1 combines with J gene TRBJ1-6, with D uncertain. The V end was cut by 0 bases, the J end by 7 bases, with 10 bases between. Germline-derived CDR1 and CDR2 are MNHNS and SASEGT. This CDR3 contains 15 residues. Written as DNA, the CDR3 is TGTGCCAGCAGTGAAGCGAGGCAGTCAAATTCACCCCTCCACTTT. Encoded protein: CASSEARQSNSPLHF.

This clonotype was found many times. The rearrangement links TRBV11-1 to TRBJ2-1; TRBD2 might be the D (6 bases). Trimming cost V 0 bases and J 8 bases, with 14 bases left between them. CDR3 size: 15 residues. Germline-derived CDR1 and CDR2 are SGHAT and FQDESV (reference sequence). The CDR3 sequence: CASSLALRGGDEQFF. The CDR3 region has the DNA TGTGCCAGCAGCTTAGCACTGCGGGGAGGTGATGAGCAGTTCTTC.

This chain's CDR3 is CASSQTGGPYEQYF. Here the CDR3 DNA reads TGCGCCAGCAGCCAGACAGGGGGCCCCTACGAGCAGTACTTC. This chain links TRBV4-3 with TRBJ2-7; 10 bases agree with TRBD1. The CDR3 runs to 14 residues. Germline values: CDR1 LGHNA, CDR2 YSLEER. The V segment lost 3 bases and the J segment 2 bases; nucleotides outside the gene matches: 1.

This clonotype was picked up a small number of times. The V and J genes are TRBV24-1 and TRBJ2-3, with 11 bases aligning to TRBD2. Germline V gene data show CDR1 as KGHDR and CDR2 as SFDVKD. This CDR3 is 18 amino acids long. Trimming took 0 bases from V and 0 from J; bases not matched to a gene: 4. The CDR3 sequence is CATSDLNSGGDSTDTQYF. CDR3 DNA sequence: TGTGCCACCAGTGATTTGAATAGCGGGGGGGATAGCACAGATACGCAGTATTTT.

This rearrangement joins TRBV12-3 or TRBV12-4 to TRBJ2-6; a possible D gene is TRBD2 (5 bases). The CDR3 totals 14 residues. The V and J ends lost 5 bases and 3 bases respectively, with 8 bases between them. The DNA for the CDR3 is TGTGCCAGCAGTCAGGACTTTGGGGCCAACGTCCTGACTTTC. Its protein product is CASSQDFGANVLTF.

This clonotype was observed many times. V is TRBV5-1 and J is TRBJ2-5; the D gene is possibly TRBD1 (5 bases). The ends were cut back, 0 bases at V and 5 bases at J, with 14 bases in the middle. This CDR3 is 15 amino acids long. Looked up from germline, CDR1 is SGHRS and CDR2 is YFSETQ. The CDR3 DNA reads as TGCGCCAGCAGCTTGGATGTAGGGGCAGGGGAGACCCAGTACTTC. This sequence encodes CASSLDVGAGETQYF.

The V and J genes are TRBV5-1 and TRBJ1-2, with a weak D call TRBD1 (5 bases). This CDR3 is 15 amino acids long. V shed 0 bases and J shed 7 bases, with 16 bases lying between them. The germline V gene encodes CDR1 SGHRS and CDR2 YFSETQ. The CDR3 here is CASSLDGGLAGGYTF. The DNA for the CDR3 is TGCGCCAGCAGCTTGGACGGGGGACTGGCTGGTGGCTACACCTTC.

This clonotype was recorded a few times. The chain couples TRBV6-2 or TRBV6-3 to TRBJ2-2; tentatively, D is TRBD1 (5 bases). Between the trimmed V and J ends, which lost 6 bases and 4 bases, there was a span of 12 bases. The CDR3 has 14 residues. CDR1 is MNHEY, CDR2 SVGEGT, per germline. The CDR3 sequence: CASSVTEGTGELFF. The CDR3 DNA follows: TGTGCCAGCAGCGTGACAGAAGGCACCGGGGAGCTGTTTTTT.

The CDR3 nucleotides read TGTGCCAGCAGCCGCCTTCGGACTAGCGGGGGCGGGGAGCAGTACTTC. Amino acids: CASSRLRTSGGGEQYF. V is TRBV14 and J is TRBJ2-7; 13 nucleotides line up with TRBD2. The trim removed 4 bases at V and 7 bases at J, leaving 10 bases unmatched. CDR1 and CDR2 from the germline V gene are SGHDN and FVKESK. CDR3 length: 16 amino acids.

J is TRBJ1-2 and V is TRBV15, with no clear D. The germline gives CDR1 LNHNV, CDR2 YYDKDF (reference sequence). Deletions cut 0 bases from V and 1 base from J, with 6 bases between. The CDR3 totals 14 residues. The CDR3 sequence: CATSRDQFNYGYTF. The CDR3 DNA follows: TGTGCCACCAGCAGAGATCAATTTAACTATGGCTACACCTTC.

The V gene is TRBV5-6, the J gene TRBJ2-7; D unresolved. The CDR3 has 14 residues. The ends were cut back, 0 bases at V and 2 bases at J, with 9 bases in the middle. In germline, CDR1 is SGHDT, CDR2 YYEEEE. The CDR3 DNA follows: TGTGCCAGCAGCTTGGTTGCAATCACCTACGAGCAGTACTTC. Its translation: CASSLVAITYEQYF. Supplemented by reference TRBV5-6 and TRBJ2-7, the full variable domain reads DAGVTQSPTHLIKTRGQQVTLRCSPKSGHDTVSWYQQALGQGPQFIFQYYEEEERQRGNFPDRFSGHQFPNYSSELNVNALLLGDSALYLCASSLVAITYEQYFGPGTRLTVT.

The DNA of the CDR3 is TGCAGTGCCCTGCGCCTCGGGGAGCTGTTTTTT. Translating gives CSALRLGELFF. This sequence joins TRBV20-1 and TRBJ2-2; D gene unclear. Germline V gives CDR1 DFQATT, CDR2 SNEGSKA (reference sequence). This CDR3 contains 11 residues. With 6 bases removed from V and 7 bases from J, the gap between germline ends came to 9 bases.

This clonotype was counted between two and nine times. The chain employs TRBV20-1 and TRBJ2-7; TRBD1 agrees at 7 bases. This CDR3 comprises 15 residues. V dropped 5 bases and J dropped 3; count of bases not matched to a gene: 13. Germline assignment: CDR1 DFQATT and CDR2 SNEGSKA (reference sequence). This chain's CDR3 is CSAAGQGVSLYEQYF. DNA for the CDR3: TGCAGTGCTGCGGGCCAGGGGGTTTCCCTCTACGAGCAGTACTTC.

This clonotype was detected ten times or more. CDR3 amino acids: CASSLRGGSYEQYF. Written as DNA, the CDR3 is TGCGCCAGCAGCTTGCGAGGGGGCTCCTACGAGCAGTACTTC. The chain links TRBV5-1 to TRBJ2-7; D may be TRBD1 (6 bases). Germline values: CDR1 SGHRS, CDR2 YFSETQ. The CDR3 spans 14 residues. V was pared by 1 base and J by 0 bases, with 8 bases between.

Many counts were recorded for this clonotype. This chain connects TRBV3-1 to TRBJ2-1, with TRBD2 matching over 8 bases. The CDR3 has 15 residues. V lost 1 base, J lost 4 bases, and 3 bases stayed unmatched. Germline V CDR1 and CDR2: LGHDT, YNNKEL (reference sequence). The CDR3 reads CASSQVSGTYNEQFF. Here the CDR3 DNA reads TGTGCCAGCAGCCAAGTTAGCGGGACTTACAATGAGCAGTTCTTC.